A selection of T cell receptor beta chains follows, all from one sample in a study of control samples from healthy donors and cancer patients. Some clones are missing from TCRdb's copy, which holds only in-frame ones; the method was immunoSEQ multiplex PCR. Among about 410,000 clones listed, around nine tenths were seen once. The specimen sequenced was PBMCs. Source of these receptors: a man aged 35-49 years with head and neck cancer. CDR3s include the opening cysteine and the closing phenylalanine or tryptophan. The order of the fields is CDR3 length, J gene, V gene, CDR3 protein.

15,TRBJ2-5,TRBV7-8,CASSLGTGHMETQYF
14,TRBJ2-2,TRBV9,CATGRGPNTGELFF
11,TRBJ2-7,TRBV20-1,CSARRGGGAEF
18,TRBJ2-1,TRBV14,CASSQDDLGRGMMCEQFF
14,TRBJ1-1,TRBV5-5,CASSSQTGNTEAFF
15,TRBJ1-6,TRBV9,CASSVGPGESSPLHF
15,TRBJ2-7,TRBV11-2,CASSLAVGGEYEQYF
13,TRBJ1-2,TRBV5-4,CASSQTGGEGYTF
17,TRBJ1-4,TRBV4-1,CASSREGGGHLNEKLFF
15,TRBJ2-2,TRBV6-2/TRBV6-3,CASSAGTGDTGELFF
15,TRBJ2-2,TRBV5-1,CASSDTAGVIGELFF
14,TRBJ2-5,TRBV30,CAWSVSGVGETQYF
14,TRBJ2-7,TRBV5-1,CASTKTSGSLEQYF
16,TRBJ1-6,TRBV6-5,CASSYNDIVTNSPLHF
16,TRBJ2-1,TRBV4-3,CASSQLRGQTYNEQFF
16,TRBJ2-3,TRBV11-2,CASSLWSGPGTDTQYF
12,TRBJ1-2,TRBV4-1,CASSQVRGGYTF
13,TRBJ2-7,TRBV7-8,CASRPRGVVEQYF
13,TRBJ2-7,TRBV27,CASGAGGSYEQYF
12,TRBJ1-1,TRBV7-9,CASSKSNTEAFF
15,TRBJ2-2,TRBV30,CAWSVGGTVSGELFF
15,TRBJ1-1,TRBV28,CASSPLGQGNTEAFF
16,TRBJ2-7,TRBV7-9,CASSPGLAVKRYEQYF
14,TRBJ1-2,TRBV6-2/TRBV6-3,CASSYIGLDYGYTF
18,TRBJ2-7,TRBV27,CASSLSHSPGGSSYEQYF
15,TRBJ2-3,TRBV7-2,CASSLGQGHTDTQYF
13,TRBJ1-1,TRBV21-1,CASRGEETTEAFF
14,TRBJ2-7,TRBV28,CASSKPGQGYEQYF
13,TRBJ2-2,TRBV24-1,CATSVEDTGELFF
11,TRBJ2-3,TRBV30,CAWRSGGTQYF
16,TRBJ1-5,TRBV21-1,CASSKVAGINNQPQHF
15,TRBJ2-7,TRBV7-2,CASSYFPQPLYEQYF
16,TRBJ2-7,TRBV7-9,CASSSSPSGGFYEQYF
14,TRBJ2-7,TRBV7-2,CASSLWQESYEQYF
14,TRBJ1-2,TRBV5-1,CASSLEAGELGYTF
14,TRBJ2-5,TRBV7-2,CASSPEAVLKTQYF
11,TRBJ2-4,TRBV28,CASSRDTRWYF
13,TRBJ1-1,TRBV6-2/TRBV6-3,CASSYNGRTEAFF
14,TRBJ2-5,TRBV2,CASSASGRGETQYF
15,TRBJ2-1,TRBV3-1/TRBV3-2,CASGPAEGPYNEQFF
15,TRBJ1-1,TRBV7-2,CASSKGRAVGTEAFF
15,TRBJ2-3,TRBV19,CASSLGGRAGDTQYF
16,TRBJ2-3,TRBV4-3,CASSQGGTVNTDTQYF
13,TRBJ1-1,TRBV7-3,CASSSLGQGEAFF
14,TRBJ1-2,TRBV11-2,CASRQGGGLGGYTF
15,TRBJ1-2,TRBV7-2,CASSEGTGIYYGYTF
16,TRBJ2-2,TRBV7-2,CASSSWTGRNTGELFF
12,TRBJ2-7,TRBV7-9,CASSPPGVEQYF
16,TRBJ2-2,TRBV3-1/TRBV3-2,CASSPLAVANTGELFF
15,TRBJ2-1,TRBV4-2,CASSQAASWSNEQFF
15,TRBJ1-5,TRBV18,CASSPDPSGNQPQHF
14,TRBJ2-5,TRBV6-1,CASSEARDGETQYF
15,TRBJ1-3,TRBV27,CASSTFPGVGNTIYF
15,TRBJ1-1,TRBV18,CASSPPTGRDLEAFF
13,TRBJ2-5,TRBV10-3,CAIKGSTRETQYF
13,TRBJ1-5,TRBV6-5,CASGTNSNQPQHF